This TCR beta chain came from a study of T cell responses to AZD1222 COVID-19 vaccine. On this clone itself: Its cognate antigen is unknown.

General study points: The donor cohort was predominantly white British with a female majority, and clonal diversity may have been underestimated.

Trimming removed 0 bases from V and 0 bases from J, with 4 bases in between. The germline gives CDR1 SGHRS, CDR2 YFSETQ. The CDR3 loop spans 14 amino acids. Using immunoSEQ multiplex PCR, the repertoire was profiled, and TCRdb retains in-frame clones only, with some absent. The data hold approximately 100,000 clones, with around nine tenths observed a single time. The sequencing here drew on peripheral blood, taken on day 0 of AZD1222 vaccination. The TCR sequence derives from an adult in good health. J is TRBJ1-5 and V is TRBV5-1; D is uncertain. CDR3 region: CASSLDGSNQPQHF. CDR3 sequence (DNA): TGCGCCAGCAGCTTGGACGGTAGCAATCAGCCCCAGCATTTT.